This T cell receptor beta chain emerged from a study of cytomegalovirus exposure and HLA in healthy donors. The CDR3 spans 18 residues. CDR1 SGHVS and CDR2 FQNEAQ come from the germline V gene. Between the trimmed V and J ends, which lost 2 bases and 0 bases, there was a span of 14 bases. The PCR ran on 60 Vbeta and 13 Jbeta primers. Profiled with immunoSEQ multiplex PCR; TCRdb holds only in-frame clones, not every one. The table has roughly 170,000 clones, approximately 80% seen once. This clonotype was obtained from a man aged 18 to 29 in good health and CMV-seronegative. Sequencing was performed on PBMCs. This chain uses TRBV7-8 with TRBJ1-6, with unresolved D. This CDR3 is CASSLKGVPGSYNSPLHF. Written as DNA, the CDR3 is TGTGCCAGCAGCTTAAAGGGAGTACCAGGCTCCTATAATTCACCCCTCCACTTT.